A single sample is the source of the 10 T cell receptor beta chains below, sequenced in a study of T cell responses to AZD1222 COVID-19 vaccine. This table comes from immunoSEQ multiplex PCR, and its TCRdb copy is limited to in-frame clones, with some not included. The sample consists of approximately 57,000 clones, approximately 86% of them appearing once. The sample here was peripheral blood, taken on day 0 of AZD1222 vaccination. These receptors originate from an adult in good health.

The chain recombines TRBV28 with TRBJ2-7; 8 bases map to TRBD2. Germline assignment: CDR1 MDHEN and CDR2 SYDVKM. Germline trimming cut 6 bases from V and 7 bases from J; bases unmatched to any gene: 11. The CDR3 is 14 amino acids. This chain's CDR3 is CASSPPEREREQYF. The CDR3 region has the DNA TGTGCCAGCAGCCCCCCAGAGCGGGAGAGGGAGCAGTACTTC. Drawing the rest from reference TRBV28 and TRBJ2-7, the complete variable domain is DVKVTQSSRYLVKRTGEKVFLECVQDMDHENMFWYRQDPGLGLRLIYFSYDVKMKEKGDIPEGYSVSREKKERFSLILESASTNQTSMYLCASSPPEREREQYFGPGTRLTVT.

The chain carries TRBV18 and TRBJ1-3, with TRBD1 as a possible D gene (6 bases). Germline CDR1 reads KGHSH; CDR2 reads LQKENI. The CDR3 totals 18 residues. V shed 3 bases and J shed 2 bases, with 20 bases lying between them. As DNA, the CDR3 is TGTGCCAGCTCACCGGAGAGACAGGAGAGGTACACTGGAAACACCATATATTTT. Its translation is CASSPERQERYTGNTIYF.

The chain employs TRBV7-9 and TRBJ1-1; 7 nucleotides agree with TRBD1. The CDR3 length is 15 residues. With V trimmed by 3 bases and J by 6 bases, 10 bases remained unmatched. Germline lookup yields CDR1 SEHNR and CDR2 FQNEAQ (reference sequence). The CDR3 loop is CASSFLTQGDAEAFF. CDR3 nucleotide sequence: TGTGCCAGCAGCTTTCTAACCCAGGGGGACGCTGAAGCTTTCTTT. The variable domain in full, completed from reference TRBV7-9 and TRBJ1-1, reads DTGVSQNPRHKITKRGQNVTFRCDPISEHNRLYWYRQTLGQGPEFLTYFQNEAQLEKSRLLSDRFSAERPKGSFSTLEIQRTEQGDSAMYLCASSFLTQGDAEAFFGQGTRLTVV.

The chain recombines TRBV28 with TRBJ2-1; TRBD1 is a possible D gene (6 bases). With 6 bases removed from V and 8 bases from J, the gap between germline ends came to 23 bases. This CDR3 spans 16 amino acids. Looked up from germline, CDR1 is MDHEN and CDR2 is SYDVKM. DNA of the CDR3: TGTGCCAGCAGCTCCTTCCAGGGGACGACTCAGGATGAGCAGTTCTTC. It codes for CASSSFQGTTQDEQFF.

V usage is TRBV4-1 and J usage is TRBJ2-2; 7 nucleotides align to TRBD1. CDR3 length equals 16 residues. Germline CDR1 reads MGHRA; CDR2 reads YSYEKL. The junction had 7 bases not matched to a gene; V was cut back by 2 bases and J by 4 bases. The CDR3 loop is CASSQPDRAFTGELFF. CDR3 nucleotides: TGCGCCAGCAGCCAACCCGACAGGGCCTTCACCGGGGAGCTGTTTTTT.

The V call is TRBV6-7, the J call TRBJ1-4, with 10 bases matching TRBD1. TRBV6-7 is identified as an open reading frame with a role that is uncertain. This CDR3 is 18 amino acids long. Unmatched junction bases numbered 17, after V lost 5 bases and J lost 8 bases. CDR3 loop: CASSAYTRDRGPWEKLFF. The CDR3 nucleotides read TGTGCCAGCAGTGCATATACCCGGGACAGGGGCCCATGGGAAAAACTGTTTTTT.

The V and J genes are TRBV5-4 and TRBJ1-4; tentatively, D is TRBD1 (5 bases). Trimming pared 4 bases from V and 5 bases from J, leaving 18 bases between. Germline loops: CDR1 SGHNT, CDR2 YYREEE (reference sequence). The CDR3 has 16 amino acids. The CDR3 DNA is TGTGCCAGCAGCCGATGGGACGGGCGTTCCAATGAAAAACTGTTTTTT. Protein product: CASSRWDGRSNEKLFF.

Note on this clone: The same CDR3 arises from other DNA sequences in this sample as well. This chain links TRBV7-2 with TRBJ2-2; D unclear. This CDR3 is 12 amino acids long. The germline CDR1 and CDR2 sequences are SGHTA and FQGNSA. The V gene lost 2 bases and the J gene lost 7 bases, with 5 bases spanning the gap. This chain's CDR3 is CASSLKLGELFF. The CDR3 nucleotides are TGTGCCAGCAGCTTAAAGCTCGGGGAGCTGTTTTTT.

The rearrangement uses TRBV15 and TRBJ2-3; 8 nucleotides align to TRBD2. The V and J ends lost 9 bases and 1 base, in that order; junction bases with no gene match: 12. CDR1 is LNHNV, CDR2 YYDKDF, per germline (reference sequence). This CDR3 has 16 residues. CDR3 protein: CATKGVAGPRTDTQYF. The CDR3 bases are TGTGCCACGAAAGGGGTAGCGGGGCCCCGCACAGATACGCAGTATTTT. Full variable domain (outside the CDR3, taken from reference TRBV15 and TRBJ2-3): DAMVIQNPRYQVTQFGKPVTLSCSQTLNHNVMYWYQQKSSQAPKLLFHYYDKDFNNEADTPDNFQSRRPNTSFCFLDIRSPGLGDTAMYLCATKGVAGPRTDTQYFGPGTRLTVL.

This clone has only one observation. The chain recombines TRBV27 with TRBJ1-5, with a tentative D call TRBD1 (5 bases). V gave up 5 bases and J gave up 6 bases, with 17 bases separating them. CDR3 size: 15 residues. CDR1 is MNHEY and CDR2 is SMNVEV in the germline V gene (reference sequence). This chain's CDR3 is CASSPWGLASQPQHF. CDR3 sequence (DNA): TGTGCCAGCAGTCCATGGGGACTGGCAAGTCAGCCCCAGCATTTT.